This T cell receptor (beta chain) was retrieved from a study of T cells after yellow fever vaccination. CDR1 is MNHEY and CDR2 is SVGEGT in the germline V gene. The CDR3 sequence is 14 residues long. With 6 bases removed from V and 7 bases from J, the gap between germline ends came to 15 bases. Each CDR3 protein is one row after TCRdb ran MiXCR on the 5' RACE reads. The table lists 450,000 to 550,000 distinct CDR3 sequences, 20% to 25% of them singletons. The chain links TRBV6-2 or TRBV6-3 to TRBJ1-4; possibly TRBD1 for D (6 bases). This TCR was recovered from a young man who received the YFV17D yellow fever vaccine. Sequenced material: PBMCs, taken approximately 20 days after the first yellow fever vaccination. CDR3 region: CASRRPTQGEKLFF. In DNA, the CDR3 is TGTGCCAGCAGACGTCCCACACAGGGTGAAAAACTGTTTTTT.